The next 17 T cell receptor beta chains were all read from a single sample in a study of cytomegalovirus exposure and HLA in healthy donors. Researchers ran the PCR with 60 Vbeta and 13 Jbeta primers. Assay: immunoSEQ multiplex PCR; the TCRdb copy retains only in-frame clones and omits some. Of 150,000 to 200,000 clones listed, about 81% are singletons. The sequenced sample consisted of PBMCs. Source of these receptors: a woman aged 30 to 39 in good health and CMV-seronegative.

The J gene is TRBJ1-2, the V gene TRBV7-2, with D unclear. V lost 5 bases and J 8 bases, leaving 15 bases between the germline ends. The CDR3 loop spans 13 amino acids. The germline gives CDR1 SGHTA, CDR2 FQGNSA. The CDR3 region has the DNA TGTGCCAGCAGCCCAACACCCGAAATGGGCTACACCTTC. Protein sequence: CASSPTPEMGYTF.

The chain carries TRBV28 and TRBJ1-5; a weak D match, TRBD1 (5 bases). CDR3 size: 12 residues. Germline V CDR1 and CDR2: MDHEN, SYDVKM. The germline V and J ends were trimmed by 5 bases and 7 bases, with 9 bases remaining between them. CDR3 DNA: TGTGCCAGCAGTGCGGGGCTCCAGCCCCAGCATTTT. Amino acid sequence: CASSAGLQPQHF.

The chain is built from TRBV4-1 and TRBJ2-7; a possible D gene is TRBD1 (5 bases). Germline loops: CDR1 MGHRA, CDR2 YSYEKL. The CDR3 has 14 amino acids. V was pared by 1 base and J by 4 bases, with 11 bases between. CDR3 nucleotide sequence: TGCGCCAGCAGCCAAGTACAGGTTACTTACGAGCAGTACTTC. As protein: CASSQVQVTYEQYF.

The chain couples TRBV5-4 to TRBJ2-3, with D maybe TRBD2 (5 bases). V shed 2 bases and J shed 1 base, with 14 bases lying between them. Germline CDR1 SGHNT, CDR2 YYREEE (reference sequence). This CDR3 is 16 amino acids long. The CDR3, as DNA: TGTGCCAGCAGCTTCCCTAACGGGGTTGGCACAGATACGCAGTATTTT. Amino acids: CASSFPNGVGTDTQYF.

J is TRBJ2-2 and V is TRBV7-2; TRBD2 matches 13 bases. The CDR3 totals 16 residues. The V gene's germline CDR1 is SGHTA and CDR2 FQGNSA. J was trimmed by 8 bases and V by 0 bases; bases with no gene match: 3. CDR3 residues: CASSLALAGGRGELFF. In nucleotides, the CDR3 is TGTGCCAGCAGCTTAGCACTAGCGGGGGGGCGTGGGGAGCTGTTTTTT.

The chain links TRBV7-8 to TRBJ2-6, with a possible D match to TRBD2 (5 bases). Trimming left V 0 bases short and J 0 bases short, with 15 bases between. Germline CDR1 is SGHVS and CDR2 is FQNEAQ. The CDR3 contains 19 residues. CDR3 sequence (DNA): TGTGCCAGCAGCTTAGCGGCACTAGGAAGGAGCTCTGGGGCCAACGTCCTGACTTTC. Translating gives CASSLAALGRSSGANVLTF.

CDR3 in amino acids: CASSWVTAGLAGLEQYF. In DNA, the CDR3 is TGTGCCAGCAGTTGGGTAACCGCGGGACTAGCGGGACTCGAGCAGTACTTC. The chain is built from TRBV28 and TRBJ2-7; 13 nucleotides line up with TRBD2. The germline V gene has CDR1 MDHEN and CDR2 SYDVKM. After removal of 4 bases from V and 6 bases from J, the junction contained 12 bases not matched to a gene. The CDR3 length is 17 residues.

This rearrangement joins TRBV5-1 to TRBJ2-1, with 7 bases identical to TRBD2. J was trimmed by 1 base and V by 4 bases; bases with no gene match: 5. The CDR3 has 15 amino acids. CDR1 is SGHRS, CDR2 YFSETQ, per germline. As DNA, the CDR3 is TGCGCCAGCAGCGTTGCGGGAGAATCCTACAATGAGCAGTTCTTC. Residues: CASSVAGESYNEQFF.

The chain combines TRBV18 with TRBJ2-4, with D possibly TRBD2 on 5 matching bases. Germline V gene lookup returns CDR1 KGHSH and CDR2 LQKENI. V lost 6 bases, J lost 6 bases, and 12 bases lay in between. The CDR3 has 13 amino acids. CDR3 nucleotides: TGTGCCAGCTCCCCCGATAGCGTAAACATTCAGTACTTC. This translates into CASSPDSVNIQYF.

Turning to this clone: At one of its ends the junction is not consistent with the germline gene, which may arise from a read error. The chain carries TRBV7-9 and TRBJ2-7, with a tentative D call TRBD1 (7 bases). The CDR3 consists of 12 residues. Germline CDR1 SEHNR, CDR2 FQNEAQ (reference sequence). The CDR3 DNA reads as TGTTCCAGCAGCCCGCAGGGGGGCGAGCAGTACTTC. Translating it yields CSSSPQGGEQYF.

This clone has only a few counts. The genes are TRBV28 and TRBJ1-1, with 7 bases lining up with TRBD1. V lost 3 bases and J lost 6; bases outside the gene matches: 1. The CDR3 totals 12 residues. From germline, CDR1 is MDHEN and CDR2 SYDVKM. The CDR3 bases are TGTGCCAGCAGTTTCCAGGGGGCTGAAGCTTTCTTT. Protein: CASSFQGAEAFF.

The gene calls are TRBV5-8 and TRBJ2-7; D is perhaps TRBD1 (6 bases). The CDR3 consists of 12 residues. Germline V gene lookup returns CDR1 SGHTS and CDR2 YDEGEE. Trimming removed 6 bases from V and 3 bases from J, with 10 bases in between. The CDR3, as DNA: TGTGCCAGCACCTCGGACAGCTACGAGCAGTACTTC. Translating gives CASTSDSYEQYF.

The gene calls are TRBV25-1 and TRBJ2-3; TRBD1 agrees at 8 bases. The V and J ends lost 7 bases and 5 bases, in that order; junction bases with no gene match: 2. The CDR3 is 12 amino acids. Looked up from germline, CDR1 is MGHDK and CDR2 is SYGVNS. This chain's CDR3 is CASTTGGDTQYF. The CDR3 bases are TGTGCCAGCACCACAGGGGGAGATACGCAGTATTTT.

This clone appeared a single time. This chain connects TRBV6-4 to TRBJ2-1; D may be TRBD1 (6 bases). Trimming shortened V by 4 bases and J by 4 bases, and 11 bases separated the two germline ends. The germline gives CDR1 MRHNA, CDR2 SNTAGT. The CDR3 runs 14 residues. The CDR3 here is CASSASGQYNEQFF. The CDR3 DNA reads as TGTGCCAGCAGTGCTTCTGGACAGTACAATGAGCAGTTCTTC.

V and J are TRBV6-5 and TRBJ1-1, with D hard to call. CDR3 length: 11 residues. With 8 bases removed from V and 0 bases from J, the gap between germline ends came to 4 bases. Germline-derived CDR1 and CDR2 are MNHEY and SVGAGI. The CDR3 DNA sequence: TGTGCCAGCGCGGTGAACACTGAAGCTTTCTTT. As protein: CASAVNTEAFF.

The chain recombines TRBV7-2 with TRBJ2-3; 11 bases line up with TRBD2. Germline V gives CDR1 SGHTA, CDR2 FQGNSA. This CDR3 region has 16 residues. J gave up 5 bases and V 5 bases, and 9 bases lay outside the gene matches. The CDR3 DNA reads as TGTGCCAGCAGCGCCTTAGCGGGGGGGCACGAAGATACGCAGTATTTT. This codes for CASSALAGGHEDTQYF.

In its sample, this clone was seen once. V usage is TRBV10-3 and J usage is TRBJ2-1, with TRBD2 identical over 14 bases. The CDR3 length is 15 residues. Per germline, CDR1 ENHRY and CDR2 SYGVKD. V lost 8 bases and J lost 9; bases outside the gene matches: 9. CDR3 protein: CAIGVGLAGVSEQFF. In DNA, the CDR3 is TGTGCCATCGGAGTGGGACTAGCGGGAGTCAGTGAGCAGTTCTTC.